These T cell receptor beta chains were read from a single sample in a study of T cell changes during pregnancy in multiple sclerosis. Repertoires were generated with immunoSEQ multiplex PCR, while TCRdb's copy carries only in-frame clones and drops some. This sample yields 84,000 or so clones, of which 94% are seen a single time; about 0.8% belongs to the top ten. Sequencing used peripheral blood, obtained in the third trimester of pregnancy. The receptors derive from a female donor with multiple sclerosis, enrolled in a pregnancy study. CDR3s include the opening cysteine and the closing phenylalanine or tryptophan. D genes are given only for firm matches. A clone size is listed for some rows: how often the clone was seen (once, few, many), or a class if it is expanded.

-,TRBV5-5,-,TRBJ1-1,CASSFLQEQAFF,TGTGCCAGCAGCTTTTTGCAAGAGCAAGCTTTCTTT
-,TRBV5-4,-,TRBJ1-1,CASSSEAASNTEAFF,TGTGCCAGCAGCTCGGAGGCGGCTTCGAACACTGAAGCTTTCTTT
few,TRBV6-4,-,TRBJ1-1,CASSDSGGTTEAFF,TGTGCCAGCAGTGACTCGGGAGGGACCACTGAAGCTTTCTTT
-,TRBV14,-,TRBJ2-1,CASSRGRSYNEQFF,TGTGCCAGCAGCCGGGGGCGCTCCTACAATGAGCAGTTCTTC
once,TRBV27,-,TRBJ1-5,CASSLGAGSQPQHF,TGTGCCAGCAGTTTAGGGGCAGGAAGCCAGCCCCAGCATTTT
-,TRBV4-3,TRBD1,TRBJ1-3,CASSQGSGTAIIYF,TGCGCCAGCAGCCAAGGCTCCGGGACAGCAATCATATATTTT
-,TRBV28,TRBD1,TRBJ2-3,CASSFQAGGASDTQYF,TGTGCCAGCAGTTTTCAAGCAGGGGGCGCGTCAGATACGCAGTATTTT
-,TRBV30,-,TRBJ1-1,CAWRDWKGLNTEAFF,TGTGCCTGGAGGGACTGGAAGGGATTGAACACTGAAGCTTTCTTT
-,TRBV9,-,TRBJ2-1,CASSGAGSSYNEQFF,TGTGCCAGCAGTGGGGCAGGAAGCTCCTACAATGAGCAGTTCTTC
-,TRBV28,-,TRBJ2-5,CASSLWRGLQETQYF,TGTGCCAGCAGTTTATGGAGAGGGCTCCAAGAGACCCAGTACTTC
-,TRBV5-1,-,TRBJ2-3,CASNTGGGRGADTQYF,TGCGCCAGCAATACTGGGGGGGGGCGAGGAGCAGATACGCAGTATTTT
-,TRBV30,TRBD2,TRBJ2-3,CAWEIFGGGTDTQYF,TGTGCCTGGGAAATATTCGGGGGGGGCACAGATACGCAGTATTTT
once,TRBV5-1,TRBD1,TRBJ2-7,CASSNYRGGGYEQYF,TGCGCCAGCAGCAATTACAGGGGTGGGGGCTACGAGCAGTACTTC
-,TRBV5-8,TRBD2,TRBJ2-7,CASNRPGLVYEQYF,TGTGCCAGCAACAGACCGGGACTAGTTTACGAGCAGTACTTC
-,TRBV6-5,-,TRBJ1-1,CASSYSRGTEAFF,TGTGCCAGCAGTTACTCGAGAGGTACTGAAGCTTTCTTT
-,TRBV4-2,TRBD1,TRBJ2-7,CASSQEAGTGSYEQYF,TGTGCCAGCAGCCAAGAGGCTGGGACAGGAAGCTACGAGCAGTACTTC
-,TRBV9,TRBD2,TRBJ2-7,CASSVEGGSSDYEQYF,TGTGCCAGCAGCGTAGAGGGCGGGAGCTCGGACTACGAGCAGTACTTC
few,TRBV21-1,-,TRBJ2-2,CASSHIKLAQGKGNTGELFF,TGTGCCAGCAGCCACATCAAATTAGCCCAGGGAAAAGGCAACACCGGGGAGCTGTTTTTT
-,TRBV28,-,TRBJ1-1,CASSRINLMLASEAFF,TGTGCCAGCAGTCGTATTAATCTAATGCTTGCGAGTGAAGCTTTCTTT
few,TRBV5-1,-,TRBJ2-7,CASSLGRGNEQYF,TGCGCCAGCAGCTTGGGCAGGGGTAACGAGCAGTACTTC
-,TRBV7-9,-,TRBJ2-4,CASSPTGGKAKNIQYF,TGTGCCAGCAGCCCTACTGGGGGCAAAGCCAAAAACATTCAGTACTTC
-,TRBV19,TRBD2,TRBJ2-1,CASIPGAGVNEQFF,TGTGCCAGTATTCCAGGAGCGGGGGTCAATGAGCAGTTCTTC
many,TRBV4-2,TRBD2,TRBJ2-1,CASSQTSGSYNEQFF,TGTGCCAGCAGCCAAACTAGCGGCTCCTACAATGAGCAGTTCTTC
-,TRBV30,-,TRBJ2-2,CAWNTGGSTGELFF,TGTGCCTGGAATACGGGGGGCAGCACCGGGGAGCTGTTTTTT
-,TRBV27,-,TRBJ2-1,CASRVSNEQFF,TGTGCCAGCAGGGTGAGCAATGAGCAGTTCTTC
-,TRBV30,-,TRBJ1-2,CAWSVKGAQNGYTF,TGTGCCTGGAGTGTAAAAGGGGCGCAGAATGGCTACACCTTC
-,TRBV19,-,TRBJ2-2,CASSISAGELFF,TGTGCCAGTAGTATTAGCGCAGGGGAGCTGTTTTTT
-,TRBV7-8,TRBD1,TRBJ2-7,CASSHGTGGSYEQYF,TGTGCCAGCAGCCATGGGACAGGGGGCTCCTACGAGCAGTACTTC
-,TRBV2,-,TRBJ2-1,CASRLESGPPNEQFF,TGTGCCAGCAGACTGGAGAGCGGGCCCCCCAATGAGCAGTTCTTC
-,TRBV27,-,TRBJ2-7,CASSPLEGSSEQYF,TGTGCCAGCAGTCCCCTGGAGGGGTCCTCCGAGCAGTACTTC
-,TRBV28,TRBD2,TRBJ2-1,CASIERTSGFNEQFF,TGTGCCAGCATCGAACGGACTAGCGGGTTCAATGAGCAGTTCTTC
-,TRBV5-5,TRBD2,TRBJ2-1,CASSFGPRSGRGLNEQFF,TGTGCCAGCAGCTTTGGGCCTCGGAGCGGGAGAGGACTCAATGAGCAGTTCTTC
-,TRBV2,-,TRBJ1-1,CASSESRDTEAFF,TGTGCCAGCAGTGAAAGTCGGGACACTGAAGCTTTCTTT
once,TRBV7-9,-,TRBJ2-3,CASSTSTDTQYF,TGTGCCAGCAGCACTAGCACAGATACGCAGTATTTT
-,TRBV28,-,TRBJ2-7,CASSNSYEQYF,TGTGCCAGCAGTAACTCATACGAGCAGTACTTC
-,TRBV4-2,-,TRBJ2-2,CASSSRPGSTGELFF,TGTGCCAGCAGCTCTCGACCGGGTAGTACCGGGGAGCTGTTTTTT
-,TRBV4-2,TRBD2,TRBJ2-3,CASSQDGRTSGVTDTQYF,TGTGCCAGCAGCCAAGATGGACGGACTAGCGGTGTCACAGATACGCAGTATTTT
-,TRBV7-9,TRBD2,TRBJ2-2,CASSPPAGGRAGELFF,TGTGCCAGCAGCCCCCCAGCGGGAGGGAGAGCCGGGGAGCTGTTTTTT
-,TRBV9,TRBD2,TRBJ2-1,CASSVELAVYNEQFF,TGTGCCAGCAGCGTAGAACTAGCGGTTTACAATGAGCAGTTCTTC
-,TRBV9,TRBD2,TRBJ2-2,CASSMRLAGGPYTGELFF,TGTGCCAGCAGCATGCGACTAGCGGGAGGGCCTTACACCGGGGAGCTGTTTTTT
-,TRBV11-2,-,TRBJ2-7,CASSLPGRPYEQYF,TGTGCCAGCAGCCTCCCCGGGAGACCCTACGAGCAGTACTTC
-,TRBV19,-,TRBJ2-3,CASSIGSGWGTDTQYF,TGTGCCAGTAGTATAGGGTCAGGTTGGGGCACAGATACGCAGTATTTT
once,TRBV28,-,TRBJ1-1,CASGISAVPSVAFF,TGTGCCAGCGGAATTTCGGCGGTTCCCTCGGTGGCTTTCTTT
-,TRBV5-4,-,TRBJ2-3,CASSLGVLTDTQYF,TGTGCCAGCAGCTTGGGCGTCCTCACAGATACGCAGTATTTT
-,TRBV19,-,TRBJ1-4,CASQSGWTAEKLFF,TGTGCCAGCCAGTCCGGTTGGACAGCTGAAAAACTGTTTTTT
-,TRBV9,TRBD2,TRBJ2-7,CASSVGSGRDAYEQYF,TGTGCCAGCAGCGTAGGAAGCGGGAGAGATGCCTACGAGCAGTACTTC
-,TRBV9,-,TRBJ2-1,CASSPRSDSYNEQFF,TGTGCCAGCAGCCCCCGGTCTGACTCCTACAATGAGCAGTTCTTC
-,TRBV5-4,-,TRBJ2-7,CASSLGADHSSYEQYF,TGTGCCAGCAGCTTGGGGGCAGACCATAGCTCCTACGAGCAGTACTTC
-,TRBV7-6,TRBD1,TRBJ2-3,CASSPRQGSDTQYF,TGTGCCAGCAGCCCCCGACAGGGGTCAGATACGCAGTATTTT
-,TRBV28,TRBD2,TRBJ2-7,CASSTSGLYEQYF,TGTGCCAGCAGTACTAGCGGACTATACGAGCAGTACTTC
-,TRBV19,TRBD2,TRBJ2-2,CASSILAGSNTGELFF,TGTGCCAGTAGTATTCTAGCGGGTTCGAACACCGGGGAGCTGTTTTTT
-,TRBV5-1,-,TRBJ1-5,CASSLGRGNNQPQHF,TGCGCCAGCAGCTTGGGCAGGGGAAACAATCAGCCCCAGCATTTT
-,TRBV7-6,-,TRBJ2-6,CASSPASRSGANVLTF,TGTGCCAGCAGCCCCGCTAGCCGTTCTGGGGCCAACGTCCTGACTTTC
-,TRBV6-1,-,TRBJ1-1,CASVAGNTEAFF,TGTGCCAGCGTCGCAGGGAACACTGAAGCTTTCTTT
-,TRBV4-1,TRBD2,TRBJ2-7,CASSQDLGGSFYEQYF,TGCGCCAGCAGCCAAGATCTGGGCGGGAGCTTCTACGAGCAGTACTTC
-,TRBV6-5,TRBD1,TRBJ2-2,CASSQKDRGGGELFF,TGTGCCAGCAGTCAGAAGGACAGGGGAGGCGGGGAGCTGTTTTTT
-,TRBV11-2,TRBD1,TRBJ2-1,CASSLRQGAHNEQFF,TGTGCCAGCAGCTTAAGACAGGGTGCCCACAATGAGCAGTTCTTC
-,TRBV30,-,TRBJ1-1,CAKGAGSAGNTEAFF,TGTGCCAAGGGAGCCGGCAGCGCGGGGAACACTGAAGCTTTCTTT
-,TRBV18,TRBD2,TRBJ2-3,CASSPSLAGGRTDTQYF,TGTGCCAGCTCACCTTCCCTAGCGGGAGGAAGGACAGATACGCAGTATTTT
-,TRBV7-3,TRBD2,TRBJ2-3,CASSLRRESTDTQYF,TGTGCCAGCAGCTTAAGGCGGGAGAGCACAGATACGCAGTATTTT